The entry that follows covers one T cell receptor beta chain sequence. The record originates from a study of OX40 agonist ivuxolimab in advanced cancers. Repertoires were generated with immunoSEQ multiplex PCR, while TCRdb's copy carries only in-frame clones and drops some. In the table there are about 35,000 clones, roughly 80% of which are singletons. Deletions cut 6 bases from V and 0 bases from J, with 12 bases between. Germline loops: CDR1 GTSNPN, CDR2 SVGIG (reference sequence). The CDR3 has 14 amino acids. The sample was CD4+ or CD8+ T cells sorted from blood, taken in a trial of the OX40 agonist ivuxolimab. The chain links TRBV30 to TRBJ1-3; D gene ambiguous. The sequence derives from an adult with an advanced solid tumor such as melanoma, head and neck, liver or kidney cancer. Written as DNA, the CDR3 is TGTGCCTGTTCCGGGATACGCTCTGGAAACACCATATATTTT. Its translation is CACSGIRSGNTIYF.